This entry lists 7 T cell receptor beta chains sequenced from one sample in a study of blood T cell repertoires in COVID-19. Here immunoSEQ multiplex PCR was the method, and the copy in TCRdb shows in-frame clones only, minus some. The data contain roughly 99,000 clones, about 91% of them singletons. The sample consisted of peripheral blood. These receptors originate from a middle-aged man with COVID-19, enrolled during active disease.

The sample holds one count of this clone. The gene calls are TRBV2 and TRBJ2-1; D is undetermined. Per germline, CDR1 SNHLY and CDR2 FYNNEI. Trimming took 4 bases from V and 0 from J, leaving 16 bases between them. The CDR3 totals 17 residues. The chain's CDR3 is CASSGETETSSYNEQFF. CDR3 DNA sequence: TGTGCCAGCAGTGGTGAGACTGAAACCAGCTCCTACAATGAGCAGTTCTTC.

The chain employs TRBV18 and TRBJ2-2; 7 bases align to TRBD1. The CDR3 runs to 18 residues. With V trimmed by 0 bases and J by 4 bases, 11 bases remained unmatched. Germline V gene sequence: CDR1 KGHSH, CDR2 LQKENI. The CDR3 protein is CASSPPVGTAIATGELFF. The CDR3 bases are TGTGCCAGCTCACCACCGGTGGGGACAGCCATTGCCACCGGGGAGCTGTTTTTT.

The chain uses TRBV7-9 and TRBJ2-7, with TRBD2 matching over 11 bases. Per the germline V gene, CDR1 is SEHNR and CDR2 is FQNEAQ (reference sequence). The CDR3 has 17 amino acids. Losses at the gene ends were 1 base for V and 4 bases for J; bases not matched to a gene: 9. The CDR3, as DNA: TGTGCCAGCAGCTTAGGCGGTCTAGCGGGGGGACTTTACGAGCAGTACTTC. This translates into CASSLGGLAGGLYEQYF.

The genes are TRBV5-1 and TRBJ2-5, with 13 bases lining up with TRBD2. The V gene's germline CDR1 is SGHRS and CDR2 YFSETQ. The CDR3 contains 15 residues. The junction had 7 bases not matched to a gene; V was cut back by 4 bases and J by 7 bases. Here the CDR3 reads CASSPTSGGDTTQYF. The CDR3 DNA reads TGCGCCAGCAGCCCCACTAGCGGGGGGGACACGACCCAGTACTTC.

V usage is TRBV11-2 and J usage is TRBJ2-5; D is unclear. The V gene lost 5 bases and the J gene lost 4 bases, with 11 bases spanning the gap. The CDR3 length is 13 residues. CDR1 is SGHAT, CDR2 FQNNGV, per germline. CDR3 residues: CASSRSPGETQYF. As DNA, the CDR3 is TGTGCCAGCAGCCGATCCCCCGGAGAGACCCAGTACTTC.

The J gene is TRBJ2-3, the V gene TRBV19, with a possible D match to TRBD2 (6 bases). V was trimmed by 8 bases and J by 0 bases, leaving 12 bases between them. The germline CDR1 and CDR2 sequences are LNHDA and SQIVND (reference sequence). The CDR3 spans 14 residues. The chain's CDR3 is CASVDGTSTDTQYF. In nucleotides, the CDR3 is TGTGCCAGTGTAGACGGGACTAGCACAGATACGCAGTATTTT.

The CDR3 bases are TGTGCCAGCAGCCAAGGTTTCCTAGCTTCAGATACGCAGTATTTT. It is translated as CASSQGFLASDTQYF. The V gene is TRBV3-1 (or the pseudogene TRBV3-2), the J gene TRBJ2-3; D possibly corresponds to TRBD2 (5 bases). The CDR3 has 15 amino acids. Germline V gene sequence: CDR1 LGHDT, CDR2 YNNKEL (reference sequence). Trimming removed 1 base from V and 4 bases from J, with 12 bases in between.